This T cell receptor (beta chain) derives from a study of beta chain features in type 1 diabetes. Study-wide results and caveats: Researchers report that Type 1 diabetes patients had moderately but significantly shorter TCRB CDR3s across all four CD4+ subsets.

This clone occurred a few times. Its antigen is not known. The trim removed 6 bases at V and 4 bases at J, leaving 5 bases unmatched. Germline assignment: CDR1 MNHEY and CDR2 SVGAGI. This CDR3 is built from 14 residues. The study reverse transcribed the entire isolated RNA, so it sequenced expressed TCRB transcripts. Clones were read by immunoSEQ multiplex PCR, and TCRdb kept only the in-frame ones, dropping some. In the table there are about 700,000 clones, roughly 13% of which are singletons. The chain joins TRBV6-5 to TRBJ1-5; TRBD1 aligns across 8 bases. The sample comprised naive CD4+ T cells from blood. The TCR comes from a man aged 18 to 30 with type 1 diabetes. DNA for the CDR3: TGTGCCAGCAGGCGGACAGGGTGGAATCAGCCCCAGCATTTT. As protein: CASRRTGWNQPQHF.